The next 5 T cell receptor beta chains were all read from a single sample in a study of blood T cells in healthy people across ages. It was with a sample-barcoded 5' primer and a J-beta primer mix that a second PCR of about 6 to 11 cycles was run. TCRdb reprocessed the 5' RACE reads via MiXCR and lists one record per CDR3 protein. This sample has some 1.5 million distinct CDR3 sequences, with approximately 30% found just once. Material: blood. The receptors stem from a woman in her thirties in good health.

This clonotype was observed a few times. CDR3 residues: CSTLGNYGYTF. CDR3 nucleotides: TGCAGCACCCTCGGTAACTATGGCTACACCTTC. This chain connects TRBV29-1 to TRBJ1-2; D is undetermined. The CDR3 sequence is 11 residues long. Germline CDR1 reads SQVTM; CDR2 reads ANQGSEA. The V end was cut by 8 bases, the J end by 1 base, with 8 bases between.

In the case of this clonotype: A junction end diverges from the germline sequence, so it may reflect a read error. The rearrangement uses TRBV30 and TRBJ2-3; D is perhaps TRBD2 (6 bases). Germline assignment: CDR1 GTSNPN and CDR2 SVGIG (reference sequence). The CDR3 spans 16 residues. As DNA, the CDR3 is TGCGCCTGGAGCGCTCCCCGGCAGGAGGGGACAGATACGCAGTATTTT. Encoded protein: CAWSAPRQEGTDTQYF.

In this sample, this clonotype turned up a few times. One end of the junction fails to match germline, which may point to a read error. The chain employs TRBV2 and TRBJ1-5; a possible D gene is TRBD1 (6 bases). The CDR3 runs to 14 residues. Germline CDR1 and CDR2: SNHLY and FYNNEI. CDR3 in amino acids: CASSVGGADQPQHF. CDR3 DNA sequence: TGTGCCAGTAGTGTTGGGGGGGCCGATCAGCCCCAGCATTTT.

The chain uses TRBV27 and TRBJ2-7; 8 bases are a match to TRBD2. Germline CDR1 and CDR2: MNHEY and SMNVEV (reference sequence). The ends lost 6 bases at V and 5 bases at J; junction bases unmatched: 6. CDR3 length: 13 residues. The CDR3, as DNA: TGTGCCAGCAGAAGCGGGGGCCGCAACGAGCAGTACTTC. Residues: CASRSGGRNEQYF.

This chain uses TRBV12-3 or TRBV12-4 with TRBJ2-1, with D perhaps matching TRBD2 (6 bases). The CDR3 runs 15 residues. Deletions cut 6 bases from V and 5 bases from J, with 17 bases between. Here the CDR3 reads CASRHKPGLNNEQFF. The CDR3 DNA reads TGTGCCAGCAGACACAAACCGGGACTTAACAATGAGCAGTTCTTC.